This TCR beta chain was recovered during a study of cytomegalovirus exposure and HLA in healthy donors. A note on this clone: The antigen remains unidentified.

The germline gives CDR1 WNHNN, CDR2 SYGVQD (reference sequence). V was clipped by 6 bases and J by 5 bases; unmatched bases: 5. This CDR3 region has 14 residues. Primers for the PCR totalled 60 Vbeta and 13 Jbeta. Measured with immunoSEQ multiplex PCR; TCRdb has only the in-frame clones, and not every one. The repertoire holds about 190,000 clones, with about 86% as singletons. Overall study results and limits: TRBV6-2, TRBV6-3 and some other V segments were unresolvable in 87-base-pair reads. A later analysis showed that HLA-associated TCR beta chains had undergone more clonal expansion than equally common others.

The specimen sequenced was PBMCs. The TCR sequence derives from a woman aged 30 to 39 in good health and CMV-seronegative. This rearrangement joins TRBV10-1 to TRBJ2-2, with 8 bases that match TRBD1. The CDR3: CASSATGGTGELFF. For the CDR3, the DNA is TGCGCCAGCAGCGCCACAGGGGGGACCGGGGAGCTGTTTTTT.